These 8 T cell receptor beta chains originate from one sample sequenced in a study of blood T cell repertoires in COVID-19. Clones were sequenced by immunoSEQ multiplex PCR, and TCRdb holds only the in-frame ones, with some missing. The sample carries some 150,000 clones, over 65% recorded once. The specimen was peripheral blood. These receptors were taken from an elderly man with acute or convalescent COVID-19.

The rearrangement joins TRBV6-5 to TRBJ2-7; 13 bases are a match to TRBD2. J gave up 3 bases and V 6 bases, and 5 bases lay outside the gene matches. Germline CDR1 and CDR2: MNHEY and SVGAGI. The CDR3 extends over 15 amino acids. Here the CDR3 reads CASSRTSGGLYEQYV. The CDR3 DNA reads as TGTGCCAGCAGCCGGACTAGCGGGGGCCTCTACGAGCAGTACGTC.

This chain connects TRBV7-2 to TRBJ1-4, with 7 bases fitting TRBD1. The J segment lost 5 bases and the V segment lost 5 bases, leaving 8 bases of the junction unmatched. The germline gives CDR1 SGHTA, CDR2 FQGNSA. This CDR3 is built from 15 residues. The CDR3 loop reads CASSRNRGPNEKLFF. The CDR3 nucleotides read TGTGCCAGCAGCCGGAACAGGGGTCCGAATGAAAAACTGTTTTTT.

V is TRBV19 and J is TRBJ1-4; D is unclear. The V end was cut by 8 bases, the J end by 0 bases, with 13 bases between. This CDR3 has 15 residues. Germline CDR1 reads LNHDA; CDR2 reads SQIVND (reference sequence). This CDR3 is CASSGGKTTNEKLFF. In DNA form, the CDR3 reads TGTGCCAGTTCAGGCGGGAAAACAACTAATGAAAAACTGTTTTTT.

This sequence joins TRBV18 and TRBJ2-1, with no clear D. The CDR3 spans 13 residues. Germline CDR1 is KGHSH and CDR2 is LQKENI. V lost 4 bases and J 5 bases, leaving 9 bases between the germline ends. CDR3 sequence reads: CASSQNRDNEQFF. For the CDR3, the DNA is TGTGCCAGCTCACAAAACCGGGACAATGAGCAGTTCTTC. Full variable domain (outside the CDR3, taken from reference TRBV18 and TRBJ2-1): NAGVMQNPRHLVRRRGQEARLRCSPMKGHSHVYWYRQLPEEGLKFMVYLQKENIIDESGMPKERFSAEFPKEGPSILRIQQVVRGDSAAYFCASSQNRDNEQFFGPGTRLTVL.

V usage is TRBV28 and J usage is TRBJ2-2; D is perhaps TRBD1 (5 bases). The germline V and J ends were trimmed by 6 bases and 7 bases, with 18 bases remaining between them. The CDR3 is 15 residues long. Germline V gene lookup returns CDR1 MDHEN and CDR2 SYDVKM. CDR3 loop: CASRGPGQGGGELFF. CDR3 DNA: TGTGCCAGCAGGGGGCCCGGGCAGGGCGGCGGGGAGCTGTTTTTT.

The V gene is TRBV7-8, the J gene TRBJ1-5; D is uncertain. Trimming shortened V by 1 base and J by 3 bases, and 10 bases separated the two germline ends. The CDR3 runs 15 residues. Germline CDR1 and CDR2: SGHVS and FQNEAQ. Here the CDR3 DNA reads TGTGCCAGCAGCTTAGGACACCTGATCAATCAGCCCCAGCATTTT. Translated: CASSLGHLINQPQHF.

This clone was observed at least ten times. The DNA for the CDR3 is TGTGCCAGCAGCCCCCGTGAAAGGGGTACAGCTTTCTTT. It yields the protein CASSPRERGTAFF. The rearrangement joins TRBV14 to TRBJ1-1; D possibly corresponds to TRBD1 (5 bases). The V gene lost 4 bases and the J gene lost 10 bases, with 16 bases spanning the gap. Germline values: CDR1 SGHDN, CDR2 FVKESK. This CDR3 contains 13 residues. The variable domain in full, with the rest retrieved from reference TRBV14 and TRBJ1-1, is EAGVTQFPSHSVIEKGQTVTLRCDPISGHDNLYWYRRVMGKEIKFLLHFVKESKQDESGMPNNRFLAERTGGTYSTLKVQPAELEDSGVYFCASSPRERGTAFFGQGTRLTVV.

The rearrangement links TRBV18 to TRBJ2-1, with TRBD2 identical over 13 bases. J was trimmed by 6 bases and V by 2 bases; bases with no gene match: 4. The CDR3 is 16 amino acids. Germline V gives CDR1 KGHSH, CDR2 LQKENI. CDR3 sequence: CASSPSGLAGTNEQFF. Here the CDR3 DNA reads TGTGCCAGCTCACCATCGGGACTAGCGGGGACCAATGAGCAGTTCTTC.